Presented here are 4 T cell receptor beta chains from one specimen sequenced in a study of radiation and T cells in renal cell carcinoma. The time point is: blood 4 weeks post-SBRT, at nephrectomy. Described treatment: 15 Gy SBRT to primary tumor, nephrectomy 4 weeks later. The protocol was immunoSEQ multiplex PCR, while the TCRdb copy is restricted to in-frame clones and leaves out a portion. The repertoire holds 140,000 or so clones, with 75% to 90% as singletons. The sample here was blood, taken from a patient whose treatment included radiotherapy and nephrectomy. These receptors were obtained from a woman in her forties or fifties with renal cell carcinoma.

The chain recombines TRBV11-2 with TRBJ1-3; D gene uncertain. Germline CDR1 reads SGHAT; CDR2 reads FQNNGV. Trimming stripped 0 bases from V and 1 base from J, with 7 bases between. The CDR3 sequence is 15 residues long. Here the CDR3 DNA reads TGTGCCAGCAGCTTAGATGGAGGGTCTGGAAACACCATATATTTT. It is translated as CASSLDGGSGNTIYF.

V is TRBV30 and J is TRBJ2-7, with D hard to call. This CDR3 has 13 residues. From germline, CDR1 is GTSNPN and CDR2 SVGIG (reference sequence). Between the trimmed V and J ends, which lost 4 bases and 5 bases, there was a span of 15 bases. The CDR3 sequence is CAWTGPFTHEQYF. The CDR3, as DNA: TGTGCCTGGACCGGTCCCTTTACCCACGAGCAGTACTTC.

This chain links TRBV2 with TRBJ2-3, with 10 positions matching TRBD2. CDR3 length equals 16 residues. Unmatched junction bases numbered 9, after V lost 9 bases and J lost 0 bases. CDR1 is SNHLY and CDR2 is FYNNEI in the germline V gene. CDR3 DNA sequence: TGTGCCAGGGAGAGGACTAGCGGAACTAGCACAGATACGCAGTATTTT. Its protein is CARERTSGTSTDTQYF.

V and J are TRBV10-3 and TRBJ2-5, with TRBD1 identical over 8 bases. CDR1 is ENHRY, CDR2 SYGVKD, per germline. The CDR3 loop spans 12 amino acids. The ends lost 10 bases at V and 4 bases at J; junction bases unmatched: 5. The chain's CDR3 is CATGQGSETQYF. Here the CDR3 DNA reads TGTGCCACCGGACAGGGTTCAGAGACCCAGTACTTC.